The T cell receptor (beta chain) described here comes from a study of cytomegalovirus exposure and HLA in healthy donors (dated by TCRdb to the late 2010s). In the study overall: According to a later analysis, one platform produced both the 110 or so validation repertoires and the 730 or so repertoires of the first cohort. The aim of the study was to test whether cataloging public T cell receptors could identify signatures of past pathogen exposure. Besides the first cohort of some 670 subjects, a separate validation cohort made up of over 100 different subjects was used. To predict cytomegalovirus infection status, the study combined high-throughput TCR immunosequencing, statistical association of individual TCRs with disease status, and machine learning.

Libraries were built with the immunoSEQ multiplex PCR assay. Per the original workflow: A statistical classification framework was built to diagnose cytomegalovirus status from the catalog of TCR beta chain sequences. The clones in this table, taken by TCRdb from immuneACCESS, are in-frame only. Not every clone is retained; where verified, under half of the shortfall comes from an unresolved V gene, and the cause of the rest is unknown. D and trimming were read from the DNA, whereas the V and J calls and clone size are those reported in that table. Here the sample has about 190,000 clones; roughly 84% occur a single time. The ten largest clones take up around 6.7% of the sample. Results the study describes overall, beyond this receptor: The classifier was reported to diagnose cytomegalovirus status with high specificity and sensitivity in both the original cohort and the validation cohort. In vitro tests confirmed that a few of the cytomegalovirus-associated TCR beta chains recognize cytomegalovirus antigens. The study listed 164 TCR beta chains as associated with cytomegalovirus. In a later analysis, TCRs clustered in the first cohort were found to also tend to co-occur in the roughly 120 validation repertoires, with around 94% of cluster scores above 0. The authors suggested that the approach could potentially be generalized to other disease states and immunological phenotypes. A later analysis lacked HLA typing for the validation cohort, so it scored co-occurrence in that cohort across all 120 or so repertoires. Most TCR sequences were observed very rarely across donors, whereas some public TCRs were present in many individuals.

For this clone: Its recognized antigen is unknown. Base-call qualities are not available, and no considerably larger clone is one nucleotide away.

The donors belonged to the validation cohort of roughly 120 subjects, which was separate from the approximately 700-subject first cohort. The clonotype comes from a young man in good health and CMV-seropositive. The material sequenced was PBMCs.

The DNA sequence is as follows: TGTGCCTGGAGCTCATACGTACGGGATGGGAAGTACGAGCAGTACTTC. This sequence encodes CAWSSYVRDGKYEQYF. Recombination connected TRBV30 to TRBJ2-7; the best D guess is TRBD2, with 5 bases matching. Relative to germline, V is 3 bases shorter and J is 4 bases shorter, with 22 bases between their ends. From a lookup of the germline V gene (reference sequence), CDR1 and CDR2 are GTSNPN and SVGIG. The CDR3 runs 16 residues from the cysteine to the phenylalanine. The only DNA kept is the CDR3, 48 bases in frame from the first base.